A single T cell receptor (beta chain) is shown here with its context. The antigen is unknown. This sample is part of a study of T cells in Graves' hyperthyroidism and ophthalmopathy. General study results and limits: Most clonotypes expanded in thyroid above 0.001 were likewise present in blood.

Regions amplified from RNA transcripts were the TCR beta CDR3 regions. HTBI primers were the set used in a first-round RT-PCR of the TCR CDR3. A single record per CDR3 protein comes from TCRdb applying MiXCR to the multiplex PCR reads. The top ten clones hold about a sixth of a sample with around 480,000 distinct CDR3 sequences, 13% to 15% of them seen once. The CDR3 spans 13 residues. The ends lost 6 bases at V and 5 bases at J; junction bases unmatched: 8. Per germline, CDR1 SQVTM and CDR2 ANQGSEA. Clinical symptoms, serum thyroxine and TRAb, thyroid ultrasound and orbital computed tomography were used for the diagnoses.

The sequence derives from a woman younger than 30 with Graves' hyperthyroidism. Material for sequencing was blood. The chain recombines TRBV29-1 with TRBJ1-1; TRBD1 aligns across 8 bases. The CDR3 sequence: CSVAQGDGTEAFF. The CDR3, as DNA: TGCAGCGTCGCACAGGGGGATGGTACTGAAGCTTTCTTT.